A single sample is the source of the 27 T cell receptor beta chains below, sequenced in a study of T cell responses to AZD1222 COVID-19 vaccine. Measured with immunoSEQ multiplex PCR; TCRdb has only the in-frame clones, and not every one. There are 55,000 to 65,000 clones in the sample; 80% to 90% occur only once, and around 15% lies in the top ten. Sequences were derived from peripheral blood, sampled on day 0 of AZD1222 vaccination. The receptors come from an adult in good health.

This rearrangement joins TRBV18 to TRBJ1-1; maybe TRBD1 (5 bases). The V gene's germline CDR1 is KGHSH and CDR2 LQKENI. The CDR3 has 11 residues. Trimming cost V 7 bases and J 12 bases, with 15 bases left between them. CDR3: CASLKGVQTFF. The CDR3 DNA is TGTGCCAGCTTAAAAGGGGTCCAAACTTTCTTT.

This clone was seen just once. The V call is TRBV10-3, the J call TRBJ2-2, with 10 bases lining up with TRBD1. The CDR3 has 13 amino acids. The V gene's germline CDR1 is ENHRY and CDR2 SYGVKD. After removal of 10 bases from V and 7 bases from J, the junction contained 6 bases not matched to a gene. In DNA, the CDR3 is TGTGCCACGCGACAGGGGGCCAGCGGGGAGCTGTTTTTT. This gives the protein CATRQGASGELFF.

The CDR3 nucleotides read TGTGCCAGCAGACCGAACACCGGGGAGCTGTTTTTT. This gives the protein CASRPNTGELFF. This chain joins TRBV27 and TRBJ2-2, with no clear D. The germline V gene has CDR1 MNHEY and CDR2 SMNVEV (reference sequence). The ends were cut back, 6 bases at V and 0 bases at J, with 2 bases in the middle. This CDR3 has 12 residues.

The chain employs TRBV6-5 and TRBJ2-1; 12 positions match TRBD2. V gave up 7 bases and J gave up 3 bases; unmatched junction bases: 4. In germline, CDR1 is MNHEY, CDR2 SVGAGI. The CDR3 runs 15 residues. CDR3 in amino acids: CASNLLAGGYNEQFF. In nucleotides, the CDR3 is TGTGCCAGCAACCTACTAGCGGGGGGCTACAATGAGCAGTTCTTC.

This clone was found once. The J gene is TRBJ1-1, the V gene TRBV5-1; TRBD1 matches 8 bases. This CDR3 contains 14 residues. The V gene end was trimmed by 2 bases and the J gene end by 6 bases; junction bases not matched to a gene: 6. Per the germline V gene, CDR1 is SGHRS and CDR2 is YFSETQ. The CDR3 nucleotides read TGCGCCAGCAGCTTTGACAGGGGAACCGCTGAAGCTTTCTTT. It translates to CASSFDRGTAEAFF.

This chain uses TRBV2 with TRBJ2-1; D perhaps matches TRBD2 (5 bases). The V gene lost 5 bases and the J gene lost 6 bases, with 14 bases spanning the gap. The CDR3 sequence is 14 residues long. Germline V lookup: CDR1 SNHLY, CDR2 FYNNEI. For the CDR3, the DNA is TGTGCCAGCAGTCTGGACTCGGATAGCAATGAGCAGTTCTTC. Protein: CASSLDSDSNEQFF.

The rearrangement links TRBV28 to TRBJ1-2; the match to TRBD1 covers 7 bases. In germline, CDR1 is MDHEN, CDR2 SYDVKM. This CDR3 is built from 14 residues. V shed 6 bases, J shed 3 bases, and the junction held 7 bases outside the gene matches. CDR3 in amino acids: CASSPPTGYYGYTF. The CDR3 bases are TGTGCCAGCAGCCCCCCGACAGGGTACTATGGCTACACCTTC.

In this sample, this clone is medium-sized. The chain employs TRBV9 and TRBJ2-3; a weak D match, TRBD1 (6 bases). The CDR3 is made up of 14 amino acids. CDR1 is SGDLS and CDR2 is YYNGEE in the germline V gene. The ends were cut back, 2 bases at V and 5 bases at J, with 12 bases in the middle. CDR3 region: CASSVDRMEDTQYF. Written as DNA, the CDR3 is TGTGCCAGCAGCGTTGACAGGATGGAAGATACGCAGTATTTT.

In this sample, this clone turned up once. This rearrangement joins TRBV28 to TRBJ1-3; D possibly corresponds to TRBD1 (5 bases). The V gene's germline CDR1 is MDHEN and CDR2 SYDVKM. Trimming shortened V by 6 bases and J by 1 base, and 13 bases separated the two germline ends. This CDR3 region has 15 residues. CDR3 amino acids: CASRRQQRSGNTIYF. The DNA for the CDR3 is TGTGCCAGCAGAAGACAGCAAAGATCTGGAAACACCATATATTTT.

The chain couples TRBV12-3 or TRBV12-4 to TRBJ1-1; D ambiguous. The CDR3 runs to 13 residues. V lost 1 base and J 1 base, leaving 4 bases between the germline ends. This CDR3 reads CASSLGGNTEAFF. CDR3 DNA: TGTGCCAGCAGTTTAGGAGGGAACACTGAAGCTTTCTTT.

This clone appeared once. The chain recombines TRBV5-1 with TRBJ1-6; D unclear. With 5 bases removed from V and 5 bases from J, the gap between germline ends came to 14 bases. The CDR3 loop spans 15 amino acids. Germline CDR1 and CDR2: SGHRS and YFSETQ. CDR3 DNA: TGCGCCAGCAGGGACGCCAAGCTAAATAATTCACCCCTCCACTTT. This gives the protein CASRDAKLNNSPLHF.

A single count supports this clone. The chain is built from TRBV2 and TRBJ1-2; D not certain. In germline, CDR1 is SNHLY, CDR2 FYNNEI. This CDR3 has 11 residues. Trimming took 8 bases from V and 4 from J, leaving 8 bases between them. CDR3 residues: CASLAFYGYTF. The CDR3 nucleotides are TGTGCCAGCCTGGCCTTCTATGGCTACACCTTC.

CDR3 bases: TGTGCCAGCAGTTTAGTACGGGGGTTCAATAATTCACCCCTCCACTTT. This codes for CASSLVRGFNNSPLHF. The chain is built from TRBV28 and TRBJ1-6, with D perhaps matching TRBD1 (5 bases). The ends were cut back, 2 bases at V and 5 bases at J, with 13 bases in the middle. Germline CDR1 MDHEN, CDR2 SYDVKM. The CDR3 spans 16 residues.

This sequence joins TRBV2 and TRBJ2-5, with 9 bases aligning to TRBD2. The CDR3 sequence is 15 residues long. V gave up 5 bases and J gave up 5 bases; unmatched junction bases: 9. Per germline, CDR1 SNHLY and CDR2 FYNNEI. CDR3 bases: TGTGCCAGCAGTCATAGCGGGGGCCGGACGGAGACCCAGTACTTC. It is translated as CASSHSGGRTETQYF.

This chain joins TRBV4-1 and TRBJ1-2, with 8 bases that match TRBD1. The V and J ends lost 5 bases and 5 bases, in that order; junction bases with no gene match: 4. The CDR3 has 13 residues. CDR1 MGHRA and CDR2 YSYEKL come from the germline V gene. The CDR3 coding sequence is TGCGCCAGCAGCGGACAGGGACTTTATGGCTACACCTTC. It translates to CASSGQGLYGYTF.

The chain is built from TRBV12-3 or TRBV12-4 and TRBJ2-5; no firm D call. The V end lost 2 bases, the J end lost 1 base, and 5 bases lay between the germline ends. This CDR3 contains 13 residues. CDR3 sequence: CASSLLSQETQYF. The CDR3, as DNA: TGTGCCAGCAGTTTACTGAGCCAAGAGACCCAGTACTTC.

The V and J genes are TRBV15 and TRBJ2-7; weak D call: TRBD1 (5 bases). Per germline, CDR1 LNHNV and CDR2 YYDKDF (reference sequence). The V and J ends lost 0 bases and 4 bases respectively, with 10 bases between them. The CDR3 runs 14 residues. The CDR3 loop reads CATSRDQGQYEQYF. The CDR3 nucleotides are TGTGCCACCAGCAGAGATCAGGGCCAGTACGAGCAGTACTTC.

This clone was observed once. The gene calls are TRBV3-1 (or the pseudogene TRBV3-2) and TRBJ1-1, with a tentative D call TRBD1 (6 bases). The germline gives CDR1 LGHDT, CDR2 YNNKEL (reference sequence). Trimming took off 4 bases at V and 7 bases at J, with 25 bases between the two ends. The CDR3 loop spans 17 amino acids. CDR3 residues: CASSPRVGGAGSGEAFF. In DNA, the CDR3 is TGTGCCAGCAGCCCAAGGGTCGGGGGCGCCGGGAGTGGTGAAGCTTTCTTT.

This chain connects TRBV18 to TRBJ1-5; 7 bases match TRBD1. Trimming cost V 8 bases and J 2 bases; bases outside gene matches: 9. Germline assignment: CDR1 KGHSH and CDR2 LQKENI. CDR3 length: 15 residues. This chain's CDR3 is CASTEGGQGNQPQHF. CDR3 in DNA: TGTGCCAGCACCGAGGGCGGACAGGGCAATCAGCCCCAGCATTTT.

V and J are TRBV5-1 and TRBJ2-1; the match to TRBD1 covers 8 bases. Germline V lookup: CDR1 SGHRS, CDR2 YFSETQ. This CDR3 is built from 14 residues. V was clipped by 4 bases and J by 7 bases; unmatched bases: 7. This CDR3 reads CASSLGQGWNEQFF. In nucleotides, the CDR3 is TGCGCCAGCAGCCTAGGACAGGGTTGGAATGAGCAGTTCTTC.

The chain couples TRBV7-3 to TRBJ2-2; 8 positions match TRBD2. V lost 2 bases to trimming and J lost 4 bases; unmatched junction nucleotides: 12. The germline V gene has CDR1 SGHTA and CDR2 FQGTGA. CDR3 size: 18 residues. The CDR3 spells CASSLFPPVGGVTGELFF. The CDR3 DNA reads as TGTGCCAGCAGCTTATTTCCCCCGGTCGGGGGGGTCACCGGGGAGCTGTTTTTT.

The chain employs TRBV2 and TRBJ1-5; a weak D match, TRBD1 (5 bases). V lost 1 base to trimming and J lost 1 base, with 11 bases between them. The CDR3 sequence is 16 residues long. The V gene's germline CDR1 is SNHLY and CDR2 FYNNEI. CDR3: CASSEGKGVSNQPQHF. In DNA, the CDR3 is TGTGCCAGCAGTGAAGGGAAAGGGGTGAGCAATCAGCCCCAGCATTTT.

The J gene is TRBJ2-5, the V gene TRBV15; 7 bases align to TRBD2. Trimming cost V 8 bases and J 0 bases; bases outside gene matches: 9. CDR1 is LNHNV, CDR2 YYDKDF, per germline (reference sequence). The CDR3 totals 15 residues. In DNA form, the CDR3 reads TGTGCCACCGGGGAGGGCGGGGGATACCAAGAGACCCAGTACTTC. The encoded protein is CATGEGGGYQETQYF.

This chain links TRBV28 with TRBJ1-5; D is perhaps TRBD1 (6 bases). V lost 5 bases and J lost 5, with 13 bases in between. This CDR3 contains 14 residues. Germline V lookup: CDR1 MDHEN, CDR2 SYDVKM. The CDR3 DNA reads TGTGCCAGCAGTCCGCGGACAGCGCATCAGCCCCAGCATTTT. Protein sequence: CASSPRTAHQPQHF.

This clone came up once. The chain is built from TRBV10-3 and TRBJ2-5; 7 bases fit TRBD2. Germline CDR1 ENHRY, CDR2 SYGVKD. The CDR3 spans 17 residues. V dropped 6 bases and J dropped 1; count of bases not matched to a gene: 14. The CDR3 protein is CAISALRGGGRQETQYF. CDR3 sequence (DNA): TGTGCCATCAGCGCCCTTAGGGGCGGGGGACGCCAAGAGACCCAGTACTTC.

The chain couples TRBV7-9 to TRBJ2-3; D remains ambiguous. Germline V gene sequence: CDR1 SEHNR, CDR2 FQNEAQ (reference sequence). The CDR3 has 16 residues. Trimming stripped 6 bases from V and 0 bases from J, with 16 bases between. This chain's CDR3 is CASRTLKGTSTDTQYF. The CDR3 DNA follows: TGTGCCAGCAGAACTTTAAAGGGAACTAGCACAGATACGCAGTATTTT. Filled out from reference TRBV7-9 and TRBJ2-3, the complete variable domain reads DTGVSQNPRHKITKRGQNVTFRCDPISEHNRLYWYRQTLGQGPEFLTYFQNEAQLEKSRLLSDRFSAERPKGSFSTLEIQRTEQGDSAMYLCASRTLKGTSTDTQYFGPGTRLTVL.

The CDR3 region has the DNA TGTGCCAGCAGGGTAGGACAGGGGAACAATTCACCCCTCCACTTT. Its protein is CASRVGQGNNSPLHF. The chain carries TRBV2 and TRBJ1-6, with 9 bases aligning to TRBD1. The V gene end was trimmed by 6 bases and the J gene end by 7 bases; junction bases not matched to a gene: 7. CDR1 is SNHLY and CDR2 is FYNNEI in the germline V gene. The CDR3 has 15 residues.